This T cell receptor beta chain was found in a study of immune evolution from preneoplasia to lung adenocarcinoma. Note on this clone: Its target is unknown.

Between about 2014 and 2018, patients underwent resection in Japan or China. Each case's diagnosis was confirmed by two pathologists on H&E. Nucleic acids came from premalignant or tumor cells enriched by macro-dissection. Study-wide results and limits: Later-stage lesions appeared to have more T cells, more diversity, less clonality.

Sequencing used immunoSEQ multiplex PCR; TCRdb keeps in-frame clones, though not all of them. The sample shows fewer than 50,000 clones, approximately 80% of them seen only once. CDR3 length: 18 amino acids. V lost 4 bases and J lost 4, with 24 bases in between. The germline gives CDR1 MDHEN, CDR2 SYDVKM. Material for sequencing was FFPE invasive lung adenocarcinoma tissue. V and J are TRBV28 and TRBJ2-3; D is unclear. The clonotype comes from a person in their sixties with lung adenocarcinoma. The CDR3 coding sequence is TGTGCCAGCAGTTCCCTTAAAGGGTCCCGCGTTCAAGCAGATACGCAGTATTTT. This encodes CASSSLKGSRVQADTQYF.